The clone carrying this T cell receptor (beta chain) occurred many times. The antigen is not known. RNA transcripts provided the source from which TCR beta CDR3 regions were amplified. First-round RT-PCR of the TCR CDR3 relied on the HTBI primer set. TCRdb independently ran MiXCR on the multiplex PCR reads; one entry per CDR3 protein. The sample has approximately 700,000 distinct CDR3 sequences, over 15% seen once; the top ten hold over 7.5%. These data come from a study of T cells in Graves' hyperthyroidism and ophthalmopathy. Looking at the study overall: Specimen type is peripheral blood, collected at initial diagnosis prior to any treatment. General study points: The model made its ophthalmopathy prediction, and onset followed a median 6.5 months later.

The clonotype comes from a man between 18 and 35 years old with Graves' hyperthyroidism. Input material: blood.

The chain's CDR3 is CASSRDRDQETQYF. The CDR3 DNA is TGTGCCAGCTCAAGGGACAGGGACCAAGAGACCCAGTACTTC. The chain links TRBV18 to TRBJ2-5, with 9 positions matching TRBD1. The length of the CDR3 is 14 residues. Trimming removed 5 bases from V and 0 bases from J; junction bases left unmatched: 1. Germline V gene sequence: CDR1 KGHSH, CDR2 LQKENI.